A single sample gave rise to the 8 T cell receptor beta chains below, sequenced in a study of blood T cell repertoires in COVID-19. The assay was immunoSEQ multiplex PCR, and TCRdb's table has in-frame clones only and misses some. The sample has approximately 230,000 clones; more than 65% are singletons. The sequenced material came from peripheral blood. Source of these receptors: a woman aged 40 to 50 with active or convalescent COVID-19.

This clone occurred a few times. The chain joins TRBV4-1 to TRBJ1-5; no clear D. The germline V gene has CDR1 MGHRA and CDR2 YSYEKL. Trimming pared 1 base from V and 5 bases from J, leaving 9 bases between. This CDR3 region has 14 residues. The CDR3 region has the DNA TGCGCCAGCAGCCAAGCCCAAATGTATCAGCCCCAGCATTTT. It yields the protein CASSQAQMYQPQHF.

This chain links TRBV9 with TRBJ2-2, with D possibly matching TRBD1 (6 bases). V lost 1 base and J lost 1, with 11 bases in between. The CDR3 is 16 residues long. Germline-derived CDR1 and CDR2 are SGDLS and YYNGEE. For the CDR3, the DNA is TGTGCCAGCAGCGTACGGAGAGGGGGGAACACCGGGGAGCTGTTTTTT. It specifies CASSVRRGGNTGELFF. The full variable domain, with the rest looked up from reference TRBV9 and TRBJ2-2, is DSGVTQTPKHLITATGQRVTLRCSPRSGDLSVYWYQQSLDQGLQFLIQYYNGEERAKGNILERFSAQQFPDLHSELNLSSLELGDSALYFCASSVRRGGNTGELFFGEGSRLTVL.

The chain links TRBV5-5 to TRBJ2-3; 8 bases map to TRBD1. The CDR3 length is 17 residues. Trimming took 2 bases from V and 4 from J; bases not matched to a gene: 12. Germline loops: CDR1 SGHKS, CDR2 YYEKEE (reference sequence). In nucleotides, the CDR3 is TGTGCCAGCAGCTTTCTTACTTCGGCAGGGGGCGCAGATACGCAGTATTTT. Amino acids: CASSFLTSAGGADTQYF.

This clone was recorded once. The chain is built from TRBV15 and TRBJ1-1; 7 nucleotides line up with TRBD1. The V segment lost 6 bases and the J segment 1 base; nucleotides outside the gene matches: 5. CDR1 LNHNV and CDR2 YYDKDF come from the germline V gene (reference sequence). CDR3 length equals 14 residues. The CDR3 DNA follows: TGTGCCACCAGAAACAGGGGACAGAACACTGAAGCTTTCTTT. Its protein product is CATRNRGQNTEAFF. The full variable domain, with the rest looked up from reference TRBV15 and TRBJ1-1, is DAMVIQNPRYQVTQFGKPVTLSCSQTLNHNVMYWYQQKSSQAPKLLFHYYDKDFNNEADTPDNFQSRRPNTSFCFLDIRSPGLGDTAMYLCATRNRGQNTEAFFGQGTRLTVV.

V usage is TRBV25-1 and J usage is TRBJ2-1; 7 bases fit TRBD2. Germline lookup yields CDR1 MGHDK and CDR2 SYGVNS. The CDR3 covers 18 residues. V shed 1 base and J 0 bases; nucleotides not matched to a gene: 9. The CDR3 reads CASSEFGASGSSYNEQFF. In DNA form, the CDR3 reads TGTGCCAGCAGTGAATTTGGGGCTAGCGGTAGCTCCTACAATGAGCAGTTCTTC.

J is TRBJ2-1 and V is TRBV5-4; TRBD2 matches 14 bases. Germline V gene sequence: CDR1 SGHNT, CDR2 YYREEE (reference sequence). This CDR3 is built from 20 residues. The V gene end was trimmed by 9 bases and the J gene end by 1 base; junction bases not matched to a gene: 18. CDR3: CATPVTGTSGRPVSYNEQFF. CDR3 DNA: TGTGCCACCCCCGTTACCGGGACTAGCGGGAGACCCGTTTCCTACAATGAGCAGTTCTTC.

The CDR3, as DNA: TGTGCCAGCACTCCAGGGTTAAGCAATCAGCCCCAGCATTTT. Its translation is CASTPGLSNQPQHF. The V gene is TRBV2, the J gene TRBJ1-5; maybe TRBD1 (5 bases). Germline V lookup: CDR1 SNHLY, CDR2 FYNNEI. Between the trimmed V and J ends, which lost 7 bases and 1 base, there was a span of 11 bases. The CDR3 has 14 residues.

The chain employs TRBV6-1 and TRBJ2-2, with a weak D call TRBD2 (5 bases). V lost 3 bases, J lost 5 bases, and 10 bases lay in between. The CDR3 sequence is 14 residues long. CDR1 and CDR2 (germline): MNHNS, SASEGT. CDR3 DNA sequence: TGTGCCAGCAGTGAGATGGAGGAAACCGGGGAGCTGTTTTTT. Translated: CASSEMEETGELFF.